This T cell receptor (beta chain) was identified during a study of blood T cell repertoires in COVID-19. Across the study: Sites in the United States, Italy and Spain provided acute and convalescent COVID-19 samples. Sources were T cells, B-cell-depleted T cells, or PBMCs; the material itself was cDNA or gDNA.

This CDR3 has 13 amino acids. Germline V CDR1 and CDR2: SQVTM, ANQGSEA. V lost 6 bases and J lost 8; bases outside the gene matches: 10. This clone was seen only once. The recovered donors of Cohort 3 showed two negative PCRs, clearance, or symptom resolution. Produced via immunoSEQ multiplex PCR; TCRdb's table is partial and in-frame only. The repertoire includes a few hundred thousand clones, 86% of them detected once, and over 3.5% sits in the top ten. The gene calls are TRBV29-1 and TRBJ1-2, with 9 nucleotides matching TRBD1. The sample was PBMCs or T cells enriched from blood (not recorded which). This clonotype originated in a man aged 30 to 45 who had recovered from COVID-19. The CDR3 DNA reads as TGCAGCGTCCCGGGACAGGGCGCGAGGGGCTACACCTTC. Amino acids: CSVPGQGARGYTF.